The clone carrying this TCR beta chain has a single count. The sample comes from a study of OX40 agonist ivuxolimab in advanced cancers. CDR1 and CDR2 from the germline V gene are SEHNR and FQNEAQ (reference sequence). The CDR3 spans 15 residues. With 5 bases clipped from V and 1 base from J, the junction kept 2 bases outside the gene matches. Clones were read by immunoSEQ multiplex PCR, and TCRdb kept only the in-frame ones, dropping some. The sample lists tens of thousands of clones, 75% to 85% occurring once. The source was CD4+ or CD8+ T cells sorted from blood, collected in a trial of the OX40 agonist ivuxolimab. The clonotype comes from an adult with an advanced solid tumor such as melanoma, head and neck, liver or kidney cancer. The chain uses TRBV7-9 and TRBJ2-3; TRBD2 matches 11 bases. This CDR3 reads CASSLTSGGTDTQYF. CDR3 sequence (DNA): TGTGCCAGCAGCCTGACTAGCGGGGGCACAGATACGCAGTATTTT.